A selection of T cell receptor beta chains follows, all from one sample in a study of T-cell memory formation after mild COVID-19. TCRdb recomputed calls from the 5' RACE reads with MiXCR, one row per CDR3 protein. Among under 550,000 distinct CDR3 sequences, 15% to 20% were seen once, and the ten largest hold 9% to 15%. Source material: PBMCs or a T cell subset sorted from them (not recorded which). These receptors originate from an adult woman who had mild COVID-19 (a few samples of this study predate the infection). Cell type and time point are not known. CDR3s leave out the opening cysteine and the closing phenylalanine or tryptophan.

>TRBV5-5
ASSLGWSSFRDTQY
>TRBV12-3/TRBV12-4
ASSLSYGTTVFYNEQF
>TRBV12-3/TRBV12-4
ASSPRTQTDTQY
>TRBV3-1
ASSQSSGDEKLF
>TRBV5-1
ASSLGGTDYNEQF
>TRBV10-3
AIRELAHPTDTQY
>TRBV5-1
ASSPTREGGYT
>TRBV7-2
ASSLEDRVISY
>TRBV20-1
SARVLAGGPVPNEQF
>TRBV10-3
AISESDSSLNTEAF
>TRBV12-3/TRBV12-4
ASSFTTGGEKNTEAF
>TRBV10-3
ATGLADEQF
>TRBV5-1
ASSHGLQGATEAF
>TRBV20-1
SAREAARGDEQF
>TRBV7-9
ASNHDRAGETQY
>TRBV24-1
ATSDFTGRGSGELF
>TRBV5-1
ASTSGVSGSYEQY
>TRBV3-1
ASSQGTVTEAF
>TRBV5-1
ASGNRPLTADTQY
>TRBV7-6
ASSRNEGIREYNEQF
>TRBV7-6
ASSLEAFLEAGNTIY
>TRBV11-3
ASSLDQAWRKNNEQF
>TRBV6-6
ASSYSGAGGPDTQY
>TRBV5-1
ASTNQPQH
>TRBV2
ASTWETQY
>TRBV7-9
ASSFEGARDGYT
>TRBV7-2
ASSLGWNPNTGELF
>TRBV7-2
ASSGSRGVETQY
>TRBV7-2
ASGLTGTSGSYEQY
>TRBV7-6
ASSLDRASGKNEQF
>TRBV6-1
ASSESGTGTGQPQH
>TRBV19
ASSIGHIPPLMNTEAF
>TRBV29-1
SVDLDYNEQF
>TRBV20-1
SARDVRGYNEQF
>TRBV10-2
ASRGGAGEDTQY
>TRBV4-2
ASSQDWSLGTGELF
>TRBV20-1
SARGKTEAF
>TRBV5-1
ASLDSWNEQF
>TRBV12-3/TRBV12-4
ASSLWGRRAF
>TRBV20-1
SARFSGGWSSYEQY